The 5 T cell receptor beta chains in this list originate from one sample, sequenced in a study of molecular identifiers for immune sequencing clone quantification. TCRdb analysed the PCR reads with MiXCR anew, one entry per CDR3 protein. Of 490,000 or so distinct CDR3 sequences in the sample, 20% to 25% are singletons; the top ten hold about 0.8%. The sample was naive CD8+ T cells from blood, with Jurkat cell RNA spiked in. Subset meaning: FACS-sorted CD8+CD4-CCR7+CD45RA+ naive T cells. Receptors were obtained from a human donor in good health. Some libraries in this study had Jurkat cell RNA spiked in.

Worth noting for this clonotype: A much larger clone sits a single nucleotide away, making a read error possible. CDR3 in amino acids: CSVGESQYGYTF. CDR3 nucleotides: TGCAGCGTTGGAGAGTCCCAATATGGCTACACCTTC. The chain joins TRBV29-1 to TRBJ1-2; no clear D gene. Germline V gene lookup returns CDR1 SQVTM and CDR2 ANQGSEA. This CDR3 contains 12 residues. V lost 4 bases and J 5 bases, leaving 11 bases between the germline ends. The complete variable domain, with remaining parts taken from reference TRBV29-1 and TRBJ1-2, reads SAVISQKPSRDICQRGTSLTIQCQVDSQVTMMFWYRQQPGQSLTLIATANQGSEATYESGFVIDKFPISRPNLTFSTLTVSNMSPEDSSIYLCSVGESQYGYTFGSGTRLTVV.

This clonotype showed up just a few times. The V and J genes are TRBV11-3 and TRBJ2-1, with 11 nucleotides matching TRBD2. Germline trimming cut 4 bases from V and 9 bases from J; bases unmatched to any gene: 11. Per the germline V gene, CDR1 is SGHNT and CDR2 is YENEEA. The CDR3 is 16 amino acids. The CDR3 sequence is CASSWGTSGSLSEQFF. DNA of the CDR3: TGTGCCAGCAGCTGGGGCACTAGCGGGAGTTTGAGTGAGCAGTTCTTC.

A few counts support this clonotype. The junction shows a germline mismatch at one end, possibly a read error. The rearrangement joins TRBV2 to TRBJ1-1, with 9 bases lining up with TRBD1. The germline V gene encodes CDR1 SNHLY and CDR2 FYNNEI. This CDR3 region has 16 residues. CDR3: CAGSEKSYGTGIEAFF. Here the CDR3 DNA reads TGTGCCGGCAGTGAAAAAAGTTATGGGACAGGGATTGAAGCTTTCTTT.

At least ten counts were recorded for this clonotype. The rearrangement uses TRBV7-2 and TRBJ2-3; TRBD1 might be the D (5 bases). This CDR3 has 17 amino acids. Germline CDR1 SGHTA, CDR2 FQGNSA. The V end was cut by 1 base, the J end by 3 bases, with 17 bases between. CDR3 protein: CASSLDPRADMTDTQYF. CDR3 in DNA: TGTGCCAGCAGCTTAGATCCCAGGGCCGATATGACAGATACGCAGTATTTT.

This clonotype was detected many times. The chain employs TRBV27 and TRBJ1-1; 9 positions agree with TRBD1. V gave up 10 bases and J gave up 10 bases; unmatched junction bases: 10. CDR1 is MNHEY and CDR2 is SMNVEV in the germline V gene (reference sequence). This CDR3 comprises 12 residues. In DNA form, the CDR3 reads TGTGCCACCCGCTCGACAGGGGGATCAGCTTTCTTT. This gives the protein CATRSTGGSAFF.